The present entry profiles one TCR beta chain with its context. This specimen comes from a study of blood T cell repertoires in COVID-19. Study details: Donors in the United States, Italy and Spain gave samples during acute or convalescent COVID-19.

Produced via immunoSEQ multiplex PCR; TCRdb's table is partial and in-frame only. The sample has approximately 170,000 clones, 90% to 95% seen once. The germline V gene has CDR1 SGHAT and CDR2 FQNNGV. After removal of 6 bases from V and 3 bases from J, the junction contained 11 bases not matched to a gene. CDR3 length equals 18 residues. The chain is built from TRBV11-2 and TRBJ2-2; the match to TRBD2 covers 12 bases. The material sequenced was peripheral blood. The origin of this receptor is an older woman with COVID-19, enrolled during active disease. This CDR3 is CASRPIGSSGGDTGELFF. In nucleotides, the CDR3 is TGTGCCAGCAGGCCTATCGGGTCTAGCGGGGGGGACACCGGGGAGCTGTTTTTT.